Listed below are T cell receptor beta chains from one sample, sequenced in a study of CD8 T cells in Susac syndrome. TCRdb reanalysed the immunoSEQ multiplex PCR reads using MiXCR and keeps one entry per CDR3 protein. The top ten hold 0.11% to 0.15% of the sample, which has 150,000 to 200,000 distinct CDR3 sequences, approximately 96% seen once. Source material: CD4+ T cells from PBMCs. The receptors were gathered from a human donor in good health. CDR3s include the opening cysteine and the closing phenylalanine or tryptophan. A D gene is named only where the DNA matches it firmly. Size tells how often a clone was seen (once, few, many) or the class of an expanded clone, and some rows leave it out.

TRBJ2-5 TRBV4-3 TRBD1 few TGCGCCAGCAGCCAGGGACAGTGGGAGACCCAGTACTTC CASSQGQWETQYF
TRBJ1-5 TRBV20-1 - - TGCAGTGCTAGAGGACAGCTCAATCAGCCCCAGCATTTT CSARGQLNQPQHF
TRBJ1-2 TRBV3-1 - - TGTGCCAGCAGCCAAGGACAGGTTACTAACTATGGCTACACCTTC CASSQGQVTNYGYTF
TRBJ2-3 TRBV20-1 - - TGCAGTCCCGCCTTAAGCGGAACTAGCACAGATACGCAGTATTTT CSPALSGTSTDTQYF
TRBJ2-5 TRBV7-2 - - TGTGCCAGCAGCTCCTGGGACGGGGAGACCCAGTACTTC CASSSWDGETQYF
TRBJ1-1 TRBV5-4 TRBD1 - TGTGCCAGCAGCATGGGGACAGGGAAGGGTGAAGCTTTCTTT CASSMGTGKGEAFF
TRBJ2-1 TRBV20-1 - - TGCAGTGCTAGAGCCATGGAACGGATATCCTACAATGAGCAGTTCTTC CSARAMERISYNEQFF
TRBJ2-1 TRBV14 TRBD2 - TGTGCCAGCAGCCTCCACGTGGCTAGCGGATACAATGAGCAGTTCTTC CASSLHVASGYNEQFF
TRBJ2-5 TRBV7-9 - - TGTGCCAGCAGCTTAGGTGCATTCTTAGAAGAGACCCAGTACTTC CASSLGAFLEETQYF
TRBJ1-6 TRBV20-1 - - TGCAGTGCTGCGCCAATTGCAGCAAATTCACCCCTCCACTTT CSAAPIAANSPLHF
TRBJ2-5 TRBV5-4 TRBD1 - TGTGCCAGCAGCATCGGACAGGGGGCCCAAGAGACCCAGTACTTC CASSIGQGAQETQYF
TRBJ1-1 TRBV10-3 - - TGTGCCATCAGTGGCCAGAACACTGAAGCTTTCTTT CAISGQNTEAFF
TRBJ2-1 TRBV7-3 - few TGTGCCAGCAGCTTACAGGGCGGGGAGCAGTTCTTC CASSLQGGEQFF
TRBJ2-4 TRBV28 - - TGTGCCAGCAGCCTAATAGCCAAAAACATTCAGTACTTC CASSLIAKNIQYF
TRBJ2-5 TRBV18 TRBD1 - TGTGCCAGCTCAACAGGGGTGGAGACCCAGTACTTC CASSTGVETQYF
TRBJ2-5 TRBV12-3/TRBV12-4 - once TGTGCCAGCAGTTTAACCCGGGCCCAGTACTTC CASSLTRAQYF
TRBJ1-2 TRBV29-1 TRBD1 - TGCAGCGTGAGACAGGGTCTTACCTATGGCTACACCTTC CSVRQGLTYGYTF
TRBJ1-5 TRBV7-9 - few TGTGCCAGCAGCGCCCAGGGCAATCAGCCCCAGCATTTT CASSAQGNQPQHF
TRBJ1-1 TRBV5-1 TRBD1 - TGCGCCAGCAGCATGGGACAGCTGAACACTGAAGCTTTCTTT CASSMGQLNTEAFF
TRBJ2-5 TRBV23-1 - - TGCGCCAGCACCCGTTCAGGGCCGGGGGAGACCCAGTACTTC CASTRSGPGETQYF
TRBJ2-5 TRBV18 - - TGTGCCAGCTCACCGTCCCGGGGGGCCCAAGAGACCCAGTACTTC CASSPSRGAQETQYF
TRBJ2-5 TRBV30 - once TGTGCCTGGAGGGGACCCTCGGAGACCCAGTACTTC CAWRGPSETQYF
TRBJ2-7 TRBV7-8 TRBD2 - TGTGCCAGCAGCGCCGGCGGGCTAGCGGGTGACTACGAGCAGTACTTC CASSAGGLAGDYEQYF
TRBJ1-2 TRBV7-9 - - TGTGCCAGCAGCTTACCCGTTGATGATGGCTACACCTTC CASSLPVDDGYTF
TRBJ2-5 TRBV6-2/TRBV6-3 - - TGTGCCAGCAGCCCCCCGGGGACGGAAGAGACCCAGTACTTC CASSPPGTEETQYF
TRBJ2-3 TRBV4-1 - - TGCGCCAGCAGCCAAGTCCGGACACCCACAGATACGCAGTATTTT CASSQVRTPTDTQYF
TRBJ2-1 TRBV20-1 - - TGCAGTGGGGGGAAGCAGTTCTTC CSGGKQFF
TRBJ2-1 TRBV3-1 TRBD2 - TGTGCCAGCAGCCAGACTAGCGGGGAACTTGAGCAGTTCTTC CASSQTSGELEQFF
TRBJ2-3 TRBV7-2 - - TGTGCCAGCAGCTTAGTTGGGTTCACAGATACGCAGTATTTT CASSLVGFTDTQYF
TRBJ2-4 TRBV12-3/TRBV12-4 - - TGTGCCAGCAGTTTAGATATTAGGGGGGACATTCAGTACTTC CASSLDIRGDIQYF
TRBJ2-5 TRBV30 TRBD2 - TGTGCCTGGTTAAGCGGGGGGGGAGAGACCCAGTACTTC CAWLSGGGETQYF
TRBJ2-7 TRBV29-1 - - TGCAGCCCCTGTGGTTTAGGCTACGAGCAGTACTTC CSPCGLGYEQYF
TRBJ2-7 TRBV7-2 - - TGTGCCAGCAGCTTAGCCCCCGGAAGCTACGAGCAGTACTTC CASSLAPGSYEQYF
TRBJ2-6 TRBV6-1 - - TGTGCCAGCAGTACGGGGGAAGCCTCTGGGGCCAACGTCCTGACTTTC CASSTGEASGANVLTF
TRBJ2-5 TRBV6-2/TRBV6-3 TRBD1 - TGTGCCAGCTCAGACCGGGACAGTGAGACCCAGTACTTC CASSDRDSETQYF
TRBJ2-7 TRBV7-2 TRBD1 - TGTGCCAGCAGCCTTAAGACAGGGGGCTACGAGCAGTACTTC CASSLKTGGYEQYF
TRBJ1-1 TRBV12-3/TRBV12-4 - - TGTGCCAGCAGTCGCTATGAAGCTTTCTTT CASSRYEAFF
TRBJ1-1 TRBV5-4 TRBD1 - TGTGCCAGCAGCCGGGGAGCCACAGGGGAGCTTGAAGCTTTCTTT CASSRGATGELEAFF
TRBJ2-5 TRBV6-6 TRBD2 - TGTGCCAGCAGCTGGACTAGCTACCAAGAGACCCAGTACTTC CASSWTSYQETQYF
TRBJ2-7 TRBV29-1 TRBD1 - TGCAGCGTTGAATATCAGGGGGACGAGCAGTACTTC CSVEYQGDEQYF
TRBJ1-2 TRBV7-9 - once TGTGCCAGCAGCTCCCACGGGGGGCTTGGCTACACCTTC CASSSHGGLGYTF
TRBJ2-1 TRBV2 TRBD2 once TGTGCCAGCAGGGGAACTAGCGGGGGTCCCTACAATGAGCAGTTCTTC CASRGTSGGPYNEQFF
TRBJ2-5 TRBV7-3 - - TGTGCCAGCAGCTTAAGGGCGAGCTCGGAGACCCAGTACTTC CASSLRASSETQYF